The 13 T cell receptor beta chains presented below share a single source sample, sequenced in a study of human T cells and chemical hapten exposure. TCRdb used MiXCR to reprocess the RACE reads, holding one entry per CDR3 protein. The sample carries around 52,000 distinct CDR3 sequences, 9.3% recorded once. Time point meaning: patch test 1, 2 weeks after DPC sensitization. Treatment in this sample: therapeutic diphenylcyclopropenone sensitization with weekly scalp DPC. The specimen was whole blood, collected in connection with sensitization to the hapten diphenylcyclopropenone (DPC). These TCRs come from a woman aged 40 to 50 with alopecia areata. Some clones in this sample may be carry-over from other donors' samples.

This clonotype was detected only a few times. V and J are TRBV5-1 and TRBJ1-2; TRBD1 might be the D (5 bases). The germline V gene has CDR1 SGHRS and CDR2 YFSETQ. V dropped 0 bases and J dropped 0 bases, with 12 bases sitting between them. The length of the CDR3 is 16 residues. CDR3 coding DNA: TGCGCCAGCAGCTTGGCCCTGGGACCCGCTAACTATGGCTACACCTTC. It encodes CASSLALGPANYGYTF.

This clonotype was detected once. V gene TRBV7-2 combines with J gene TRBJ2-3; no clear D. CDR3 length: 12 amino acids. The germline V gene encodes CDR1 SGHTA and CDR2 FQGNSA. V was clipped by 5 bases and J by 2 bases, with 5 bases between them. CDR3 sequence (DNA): TGTGCCAGCAGCCCCGACACAGATACGCAGTATTTT. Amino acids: CASSPDTDTQYF.

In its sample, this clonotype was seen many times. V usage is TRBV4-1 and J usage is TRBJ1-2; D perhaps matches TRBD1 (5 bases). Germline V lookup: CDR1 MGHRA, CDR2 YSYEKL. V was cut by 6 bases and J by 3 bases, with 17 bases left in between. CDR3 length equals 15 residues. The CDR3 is CASSSPDQGYYGYTF. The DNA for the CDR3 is TGCGCCAGCAGTTCCCCCGATCAGGGCTACTATGGCTACACCTTC.

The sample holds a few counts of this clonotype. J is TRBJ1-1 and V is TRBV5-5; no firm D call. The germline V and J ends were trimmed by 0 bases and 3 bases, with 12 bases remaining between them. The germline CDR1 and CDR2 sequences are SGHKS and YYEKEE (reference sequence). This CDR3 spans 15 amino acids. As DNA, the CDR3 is TGTGCCAGCAGCTTGGCCGGGCAGAAAGACACTGAAGCTTTCTTT. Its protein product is CASSLAGQKDTEAFF.

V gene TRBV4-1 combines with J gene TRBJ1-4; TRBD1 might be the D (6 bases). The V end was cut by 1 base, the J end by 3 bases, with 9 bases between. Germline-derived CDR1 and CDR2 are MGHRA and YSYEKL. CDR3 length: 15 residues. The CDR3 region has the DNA TGCGCCAGCAGCCAAGTCAGGGGAGCTAATGAAAAACTGTTTTTT. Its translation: CASSQVRGANEKLFF.

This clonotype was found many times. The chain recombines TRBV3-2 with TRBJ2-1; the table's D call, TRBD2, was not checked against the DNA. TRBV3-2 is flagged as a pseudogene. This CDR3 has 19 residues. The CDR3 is CASSQEGLAGGDSYNEQFF. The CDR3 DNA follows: TGTGCCAGCAGCCAAGAAGGGCTAGCGGGGGGGGACTCCTACAATGAGCAGTTCTTC.

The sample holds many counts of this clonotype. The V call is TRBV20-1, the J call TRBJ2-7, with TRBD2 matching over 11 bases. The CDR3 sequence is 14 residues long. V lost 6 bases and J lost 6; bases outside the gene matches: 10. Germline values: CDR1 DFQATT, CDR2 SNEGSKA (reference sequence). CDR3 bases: TGCAGTGCCCCTAGCGGGGGGACGATCAGCGAGCAGTACTTC. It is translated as CSAPSGGTISEQYF.

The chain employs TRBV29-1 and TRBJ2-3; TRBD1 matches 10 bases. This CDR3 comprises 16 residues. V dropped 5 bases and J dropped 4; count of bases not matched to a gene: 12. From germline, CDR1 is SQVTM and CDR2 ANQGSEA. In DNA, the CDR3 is TGCAGCGTTTCCCAGGGACAGGGGACTGTCGCAGATACGCAGTATTTT. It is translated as CSVSQGQGTVADTQYF.

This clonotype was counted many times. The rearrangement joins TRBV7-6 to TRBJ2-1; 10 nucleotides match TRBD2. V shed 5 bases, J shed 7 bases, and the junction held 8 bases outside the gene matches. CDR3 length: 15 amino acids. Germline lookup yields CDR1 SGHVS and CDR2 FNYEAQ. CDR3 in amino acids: CASSASLAGTNEQFF. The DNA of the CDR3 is TGTGCCAGCAGCGCGTCACTAGCGGGGACGAATGAGCAGTTCTTC.

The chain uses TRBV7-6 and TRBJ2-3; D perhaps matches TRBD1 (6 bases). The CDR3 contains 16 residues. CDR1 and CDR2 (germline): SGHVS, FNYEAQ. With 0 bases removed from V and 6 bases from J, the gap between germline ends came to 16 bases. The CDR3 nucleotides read TGTGCCAGCAGCTTAGCGTCTGGACAGAGTTACGATACGCAGTATTTT. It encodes CASSLASGQSYDTQYF.

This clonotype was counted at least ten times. CDR3 sequence reads: CASAHRRDRAADTQYF. DNA for the CDR3: TGTGCCAGCGCCCACCGCCGGGACAGGGCGGCAGATACGCAGTATTTT. The chain employs TRBV9 and TRBJ2-3; 9 nucleotides match TRBD1. V trimming: 7 bases; J trimming: 4 bases; junction bases outside the gene matches: 13. This CDR3 spans 16 amino acids. CDR1 and CDR2 (germline): SGDLS, YYNGEE.

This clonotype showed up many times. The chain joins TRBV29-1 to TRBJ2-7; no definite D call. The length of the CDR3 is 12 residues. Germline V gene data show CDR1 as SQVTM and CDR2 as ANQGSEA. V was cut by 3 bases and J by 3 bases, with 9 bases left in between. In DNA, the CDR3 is TGCAGCGTTGAGGTTACTGGCTACGAGCAGTACTTC. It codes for CSVEVTGYEQYF.

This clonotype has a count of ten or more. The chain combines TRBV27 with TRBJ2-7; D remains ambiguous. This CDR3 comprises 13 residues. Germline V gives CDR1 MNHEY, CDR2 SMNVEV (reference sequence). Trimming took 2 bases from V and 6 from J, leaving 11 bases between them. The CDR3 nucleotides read TGTGCCAGCAGTTTACCAAGCTCTACCGAGCAGTACTTC. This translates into CASSLPSSTEQYF.